This record covers a single TCR beta chain. This clonotype came up many times. The antigen this receptor binds is unknown. Per-nucleotide qualities are absent, and no much larger clonotype sits a single base away. This record comes from a study of patients and donors after allogeneic stem cell transplantation (dated by TCRdb to the early 2020s). V is cut by 4 bases and J by 6 bases, and the space between the germline ends is 12 bases. The CDR3 has 13 amino acids, counting the end cysteine and phenylalanine. Solely the CDR3 DNA is kept, with 39 bases framed from the first base. CDR1 and CDR2, looked up from the germline V gene, are SGHRS and YFSETQ. Libraries were prepared through RT-PCR. Sequenced using a NextSeq 550. The public reads were run again by TCRdb, first through fastp at Q25 and then through MiXCR, and only productive beta chains were kept. CDR3 protein sequences are deduplicated, and each keeps its most common genes and DNA. The sample profile shows hundreds of thousands of distinct CDR3 sequences; about 14% of them were found once. Around a tenth of the sample comes from the top ten.

Sequenced: blood, either unsorted or a sorted T cell fraction (not recorded which). The chain is encoded by TRBV5-1 joined to TRBJ2-3; the D segment could be TRBD2, given 5 matching bases. The sequence came from a human donor who was either an allogeneic HSCT recipient or a stem cell or donor lymphocyte infusion donor (not recorded which). It is not recorded whose cells these are; they may come from a transplant donor. In nucleotides, the sequence is TGCGCCAGCAGCCATCTGGGAGTTGATACGCAGTATTTT. The resulting protein is CASSHLGVDTQYF.